The 8 T cell receptor beta chains presented below share a single source sample, sequenced in a study of T cell clonotyping in hematopoietic cell transplantation. Data came from immunoSEQ multiplex PCR; TCRdb stores just in-frame clones and leaves some out. The profile covers fewer than 40,000 clones, with approximately 89% appearing a single time and about 2.1% taken by the ten largest. Sequencing was carried out using peripheral blood mononuclear cells. All receptors derive from a woman between 40 and 50 years old in good health. Some clones in this sample may be carry-over from other donors' samples.

This clone was seen a few times. The rearrangement links TRBV4-2 to TRBJ2-1; D remains unclear. V was trimmed by 3 bases and J by 15 bases, leaving 12 bases between them. CDR3 length: 11 amino acids. Germline V gives CDR1 LGHNA, CDR2 YNFKEQ. The CDR3 here is CASSQDGPTFF. The CDR3 region has the DNA TGTGCCAGCAGCCAGGACGGACCAACGTTCTTC.

This clone was observed a few times. V usage is TRBV29-1 and J usage is TRBJ2-2, with D possibly TRBD1 on 5 matching bases. The ends were cut back, 7 bases at V and 6 bases at J, with 15 bases in the middle. The CDR3 sequence is 13 residues long. Germline CDR1 is SQVTM and CDR2 is ANQGSEA. CDR3 region: CSAGRGTAGELFF. In DNA form, the CDR3 reads TGCAGCGCGGGTAGGGGTACAGCCGGGGAGCTGTTTTTT.

The chain employs TRBV29-1 and TRBJ1-2; D unresolved. This CDR3 is built from 12 residues. Germline CDR1 SQVTM, CDR2 ANQGSEA. Trimming pared 7 bases from V and 5 bases from J, leaving 14 bases between. CDR3 sequence: CSDRESRYGYTF. The CDR3 coding sequence is TGCAGCGATCGGGAGTCGCGGTATGGCTACACCTTC. Together with reference TRBV29-1 and TRBJ1-2, the CDR3 gives the full variable domain: SAVISQKPSRDICQRGTSLTIQCQVDSQVTMMFWYRQQPGQSLTLIATANQGSEATYESGFVIDKFPISRPNLTFSTLTVSNMSPEDSSIYLCSDRESRYGYTFGSGTRLTVV.

V usage is TRBV7-8 and J usage is TRBJ1-3; 7 positions agree with TRBD1. Germline V lookup: CDR1 SGHVS, CDR2 FQNEAQ. J lost 2 bases, V lost 5 bases, and 6 bases had no gene match. The CDR3 spans 15 residues. CDR3: CASSQTRGAGNTIYF. For the CDR3, the DNA is TGTGCCAGCAGCCAGACCAGGGGGGCTGGAAACACCATATATTTT.

The V call is TRBV28, the J call TRBJ2-2, with D uncertain. The CDR3 is 13 amino acids. With 6 bases removed from V and 6 bases from J, the gap between germline ends came to 11 bases. Germline CDR1 reads MDHEN; CDR2 reads SYDVKM. CDR3 in amino acids: CASSPPFSGELFF. CDR3 nucleotide sequence: TGTGCCAGCAGCCCCCCGTTTTCCGGGGAGCTGTTTTTT.

The chain is built from TRBV5-6 and TRBJ2-3, with D perhaps matching TRBD1 or TRBD2 (5 bases each). V lost 5 bases, J lost 4 bases, and 20 bases lay in between. The germline CDR1 and CDR2 sequences are SGHDT and YYEEEE. CDR3 size: 16 residues. The CDR3 here is CASRTRGPEEADTQYF. In DNA, the CDR3 is TGTGCCAGCAGAACCCGGGGCCCCGAAGAGGCAGATACGCAGTATTTT.

The rearrangement links TRBV7-2 to TRBJ2-7, with TRBD1 identical over 7 bases. This CDR3 comprises 15 residues. The V gene's germline CDR1 is SGHTA and CDR2 FQGNSA. With V trimmed by 3 bases and J by 0 bases, 5 bases remained unmatched. The CDR3 sequence: CASSLTGWSSYEQYF. CDR3 bases: TGTGCCAGCAGCTTGACAGGGTGGAGCTCCTACGAGCAGTACTTC. Using reference TRBV7-2 and TRBJ2-7 for the parts outside the CDR3, the full variable domain is GAGVSQSPSNKVTEKGKDVELRCDPISGHTALYWYRQSLGQGLEFLIYFQGNSAPDKSGLPSDRFSAERTGGSVSTLTIQRTQQEDSAVYLCASSLTGWSSYEQYFGPGTRLTVT.

The CDR3 DNA reads as TGCGCCAGCAGCCAAGGACCCAACACGGGGGGAAACACCATATATTTT. This sequence encodes CASSQGPNTGGNTIYF. V is TRBV4-3 and J is TRBJ1-3; D gene ambiguous. Germline loops: CDR1 LGHNA, CDR2 YSLEER. Trimming removed 1 base at V and 4 bases at J, with 14 bases between. This CDR3 region has 16 residues.